Shown below are 26 T cell receptor beta chains from a single sample sequenced in a study of OX40 agonist ivuxolimab in advanced cancers. Assay used: immunoSEQ multiplex PCR; TCRdb lists only in-frame clones, some missing. The table lists under 80,000 clones, around nine tenths of them singletons. Specimen: CD4+ or CD8+ T cells sorted from blood, collected in a trial of the OX40 agonist ivuxolimab. The receptors derive from an adult with an advanced solid tumor such as melanoma, head and neck, liver or kidney cancer.

The chain joins TRBV11-3 to TRBJ2-1; 7 nucleotides agree with TRBD1. The CDR3 length is 15 residues. Germline CDR1 reads SGHNT; CDR2 reads YENEEA. V lost 4 bases, J lost 5 bases, and 8 bases stayed unmatched. Here the CDR3 DNA reads TGTGCCAGCAGCTACCCAGGGGGATCAAACAATGAGCAGTTCTTC. Its protein product is CASSYPGGSNNEQFF.

V gene TRBV29-1 combines with J gene TRBJ1-3, with D uncertain. Per germline, CDR1 SQVTM and CDR2 ANQGSEA. This CDR3 region has 14 residues. V was pared by 0 bases and J by 4 bases, with 10 bases between. CDR3 sequence (DNA): TGCAGCGTTGAAGAGGGGTCAGTGGGAAACACCATATATTTT. Amino acid sequence: CSVEEGSVGNTIYF.

This chain uses TRBV2 with TRBJ2-5; D tentatively fits TRBD1 or TRBD2 (5 bases each). Germline V lookup: CDR1 SNHLY, CDR2 FYNNEI. CDR3 length equals 12 residues. Trimming removed 2 bases from V and 5 bases from J, with 6 bases in between. The CDR3 sequence is CASSEWGETQYF. Written as DNA, the CDR3 is TGTGCCAGCAGTGAATGGGGGGAGACCCAGTACTTC.

This chain joins TRBV5-5 and TRBJ2-2, with TRBD2 identical over 9 bases. This CDR3 spans 15 amino acids. J lost 7 bases, V lost 2 bases, and 6 bases had no gene match. Germline V gives CDR1 SGHKS, CDR2 YYEKEE (reference sequence). CDR3 sequence reads: CASSLIAGEVGELFF. For the CDR3, the DNA is TGTGCCAGCAGCTTAATAGCGGGAGAGGTCGGGGAGCTGTTTTTT.

The rearrangement uses TRBV9 and TRBJ1-4; D possibly corresponds to TRBD1 (6 bases). This CDR3 has 16 amino acids. CDR1 is SGDLS, CDR2 YYNGEE, per germline. V lost 4 bases and J lost 7, with 20 bases in between. The CDR3 sequence: CASSPSGGGSGEKLFF. The DNA for the CDR3 is TGTGCCAGCAGCCCTAGCGGCGGGGGCTCAGGTGAAAAACTGTTTTTT.

The rearrangement links TRBV19 to TRBJ1-1, with D unresolved. Germline lookup yields CDR1 LNHDA and CDR2 SQIVND (reference sequence). This CDR3 spans 13 amino acids. Between the trimmed V and J ends, which lost 2 bases and 1 base, there was a span of 5 bases. This CDR3 reads CASSIRGNTEAFF. In DNA, the CDR3 is TGTGCCAGTAGTATACGGGGGAACACTGAAGCTTTCTTT.

The chain recombines TRBV28 with TRBJ2-5, with TRBD2 identical over 11 bases. CDR3 length: 16 residues. V trimming: 4 bases; J trimming: 5 bases; junction bases outside the gene matches: 9. In germline, CDR1 is MDHEN, CDR2 SYDVKM. The chain's CDR3 is CASSSGASGRWETQYF. CDR3 sequence (DNA): TGTGCCAGCAGTTCCGGGGCTAGCGGGAGGTGGGAGACCCAGTACTTC.

This clone has just one count. This chain uses TRBV28 with TRBJ1-1; D call uncertain. The length of the CDR3 is 10 residues. CDR1 is MDHEN, CDR2 SYDVKM, per germline. V lost 6 bases and J lost 5, with 4 bases in between. CDR3 coding DNA: TGTGCCAGCAGGGGGACTGAAGCTTTCTTT. It encodes CASRGTEAFF.

The genes are TRBV4-2 and TRBJ1-5; no clear D gene. Per germline, CDR1 LGHNA and CDR2 YNFKEQ. This CDR3 is 14 amino acids long. V lost 0 bases and J 5 bases, leaving 8 bases between the germline ends. CDR3 DNA: TGTGCCAGCAGCCAAGAAGACGGGTATCAGCCCCAGCATTTT. Protein sequence: CASSQEDGYQPQHF.

The rearrangement links TRBV10-1 to TRBJ1-3, with D unresolved. The V gene's germline CDR1 is WNHNN and CDR2 SYGVQD (reference sequence). V gave up 0 bases and J gave up 0 bases, with 9 bases separating them. The length of the CDR3 is 16 residues. The DNA for the CDR3 is TGCGCCAGCAGTGAGTCGACGGCTTTCTCTGGAAACACCATATATTTT. Translation: CASSESTAFSGNTIYF.

The chain couples TRBV12-5 to TRBJ2-7; D remains ambiguous. Germline lookup yields CDR1 LGHNT and CDR2 FRNRAP. Trimming took 3 bases from V and 5 from J, leaving 8 bases between them. The CDR3 is 12 amino acids. DNA of the CDR3: TGTGCTAGTGGTTTCTCGTCCGACGAGCAGTACTTC. Translation gives CASGFSSDEQYF.

The chain joins TRBV4-3 to TRBJ2-5; 10 nucleotides line up with TRBD1. V gave up 2 bases and J gave up 1 base; unmatched junction bases: 4. The CDR3 contains 16 residues. Germline CDR1 reads LGHNA; CDR2 reads YSLEER. CDR3 sequence: CASSQMDRGSQETQYF. For the CDR3, the DNA is TGCGCCAGCAGCCAAATGGACAGGGGGAGCCAAGAGACCCAGTACTTC.

V usage is TRBV29-1 and J usage is TRBJ2-1; no clear D. V was trimmed by 0 bases and J by 3 bases, leaving 9 bases between them. Germline CDR1 reads SQVTM; CDR2 reads ANQGSEA. The CDR3 contains 14 residues. Here the CDR3 reads CSVEDPGGYNEQFF. CDR3 DNA: TGCAGCGTTGAAGATCCTGGTGGCTACAATGAGCAGTTCTTC.

This clone was seen a few times. The rearrangement links TRBV11-3 to TRBJ2-3; D unclear. V lost 1 base and J 1 base, leaving 6 bases between the germline ends. CDR1 and CDR2 from the germline V gene are SGHNT and YENEEA. The CDR3 covers 14 residues. CDR3 nucleotides: TGTGCCAGCAGCTTAGCTCACCGCACAGATACGCAGTATTTT. Translating it yields CASSLAHRTDTQYF.

This chain joins TRBV7-2 and TRBJ1-1; tentative D call: TRBD1 (5 bases). The CDR3 has 16 residues. Germline V gives CDR1 SGHTA, CDR2 FQGNSA. V was cut by 1 base and J by 1 base, with 13 bases left in between. CDR3 loop: CASSLGWEGTNTEAFF. The CDR3 DNA follows: TGTGCCAGCAGCTTAGGGTGGGAAGGGACGAACACTGAAGCTTTCTTT. Supplemented by reference TRBV7-2 and TRBJ1-1, the full variable domain reads GAGVSQSPSNKVTEKGKDVELRCDPISGHTALYWYRQSLGQGLEFLIYFQGNSAPDKSGLPSDRFSAERTGGSVSTLTIQRTQQEDSAVYLCASSLGWEGTNTEAFFGQGTRLTVV.

The CDR3 loop is CASSGQGDYEKLFF. CDR3 DNA sequence: TGTGCCAGCAGCGGACAGGGGGATTATGAAAAACTGTTTTTT. The chain joins TRBV5-5 to TRBJ1-4; 10 positions match TRBD1. This CDR3 is built from 14 residues. Per germline, CDR1 SGHKS and CDR2 YYEKEE (reference sequence). V lost 4 bases and J lost 6; bases outside the gene matches: 3. The full variable domain, in which reference TRBV5-5 and TRBJ1-4 provide the parts outside the CDR3, is DAGVTQSPTHLIKTRGQQVTLRCSPISGHKSVSWYQQVLGQGPQFIFQYYEKEERGRGNFPDRFSARQFPNYSSELNVNALLLGDSALYLCASSGQGDYEKLFFGSGTQLSVL.

The V and J genes are TRBV7-8 and TRBJ2-1; 10 nucleotides align to TRBD1. Trimming cost V 3 bases and J 4 bases; bases outside gene matches: 3. The CDR3 runs 15 residues. Germline V gene lookup returns CDR1 SGHVS and CDR2 FQNEAQ. CDR3 region: CASSFPGQGYNEQFF. CDR3 DNA sequence: TGTGCCAGCAGCTTCCCGGGACAGGGGTACAATGAGCAGTTCTTC.

The rearrangement joins TRBV27 to TRBJ1-5; TRBD1 agrees at 10 bases. V dropped 0 bases and J dropped 1; count of bases not matched to a gene: 6. CDR3 length equals 18 residues. Germline V gene lookup returns CDR1 MNHEY and CDR2 SMNVEV (reference sequence). CDR3 bases: TGTGCCAGCAGTTTATCAGTCCCGGGACAGGGGAGCAATCAGCCCCAGCATTTT. Translating it yields CASSLSVPGQGSNQPQHF.

On this clone itself: One end of the junction varies from germline; a read error may be responsible. The V call is TRBV27, the J call TRBJ1-1; D unclear. This CDR3 comprises 13 residues. Germline values: CDR1 MNHEY, CDR2 SMNVEV (reference sequence). CDR3 sequence reads: CASSLLGNAEAFF. CDR3 sequence (DNA): TGTGCCAGCAGTTTATTGGGGAACGCTGAAGCTTTCTTT.

V is TRBV4-2 and J is TRBJ2-7, with 9 bases aligning to TRBD1. Germline trimming cut 1 base from V and 2 bases from J; bases unmatched to any gene: 3. The CDR3 spans 15 residues. Per germline, CDR1 LGHNA and CDR2 YNFKEQ. This CDR3 reads CASSQGRDRAYEQYF. The CDR3 DNA reads TGTGCCAGCAGCCAAGGCCGGGACAGGGCCTACGAGCAGTACTTC.

The V gene is TRBV7-9, the J gene TRBJ2-5, with TRBD1 matching 7 bases. This CDR3 spans 19 amino acids. Germline assignment: CDR1 SEHNR and CDR2 FQNEAQ (reference sequence). V gave up 1 base and J gave up 5 bases; unmatched junction bases: 19. CDR3 region: CASSLGRDGQAKGLETQYF. CDR3 DNA sequence: TGTGCCAGCAGCTTAGGAAGGGACGGACAGGCCAAGGGATTGGAGACCCAGTACTTC.

The rearrangement joins TRBV5-4 to TRBJ2-5, with 7 bases lining up with TRBD2. Per the germline V gene, CDR1 is SGHNT and CDR2 is YYREEE (reference sequence). V lost 4 bases, J lost 1 base, and 7 bases stayed unmatched. The CDR3 extends over 15 amino acids. This CDR3 reads CASSEWVAGQETQYF. The CDR3 nucleotides read TGTGCCAGCAGCGAGTGGGTAGCGGGCCAAGAGACCCAGTACTTC. The full variable domain, in which reference TRBV5-4 and TRBJ2-5 provide the parts outside the CDR3, is ETGVTQSPTHLIKTRGQQVTLRCSSQSGHNTVSWYQQALGQGPQFIFQYYREEENGRGNFPPRFSGLQFPNYSSELNVNALELDDSALYLCASSEWVAGQETQYFGPGTRLLVL.

The gene calls are TRBV4-1 and TRBJ1-4; D gene uncertain. Looked up from germline, CDR1 is MGHRA and CDR2 is YSYEKL. Deletions cut 2 bases from V and 4 bases from J, with 11 bases between. The CDR3 runs to 15 residues. The CDR3 sequence: CASSQSRRINEKLFF. The CDR3 DNA is TGCGCCAGCAGCCAAAGTCGCAGGATTAATGAAAAACTGTTTTTT.

V gene TRBV5-4 combines with J gene TRBJ2-3; unclear D gene. The CDR3 consists of 15 residues. The germline V and J ends were trimmed by 0 bases and 0 bases, with 8 bases remaining between them. The V gene's germline CDR1 is SGHNT and CDR2 YYREEE (reference sequence). The CDR3 sequence: CASSLVLGSTDTQYF. For the CDR3, the DNA is TGTGCCAGCAGCTTGGTTCTGGGTAGCACAGATACGCAGTATTTT.

This chain joins TRBV7-9 and TRBJ1-2, with no clear D. The V gene lost 1 base and the J gene lost 4 bases, with 4 bases spanning the gap. This CDR3 spans 12 amino acids. Germline CDR1 reads SEHNR; CDR2 reads FQNEAQ (reference sequence). CDR3 region: CASSLVSYGYTF. CDR3 DNA sequence: TGTGCCAGCAGCTTAGTTTCCTATGGCTACACCTTC.

The chain combines TRBV10-3 with TRBJ2-1, with D maybe TRBD2 (5 bases). The V and J ends lost 3 bases and 10 bases respectively, with 19 bases between them. The CDR3 extends over 15 amino acids. Looked up from germline, CDR1 is ENHRY and CDR2 is SYGVKD. Written as DNA, the CDR3 is TGTGCCATCAGTGACCGGCTAGATCGGGGTGGAGAGCAGTTCTTC. It specifies CAISDRLDRGGEQFF.